Presented here are 8 T cell receptor beta chains from one specimen sequenced in a study of CD8 T cells in Susac syndrome. Random hexamers were used to reverse transcribe the RNA input (roughly 0.5 to 1 ug). MiXCR, applied by TCRdb to the immunoSEQ multiplex PCR reads, yields one record per CDR3 protein. This table has some 200,000 distinct CDR3 sequences, about 95% appearing once. The sequenced material came from CD4+ T cells from PBMCs. The receptors derive from a human donor with multiple sclerosis.

The chain employs TRBV4-2 and TRBJ2-1; 13 bases are a match to TRBD2. This CDR3 region has 21 residues. Germline CDR1 LGHNA, CDR2 YNFKEQ. Germline trimming cut 0 bases from V and 0 bases from J; bases unmatched to any gene: 11. The CDR3 DNA is TGTGCCAGCAGCCAAGACCCCACTAGCGGGGGGGCCAGGAGCTCCTACAATGAGCAGTTCTTC. Translating it yields CASSQDPTSGGARSSYNEQFF.

The gene calls are TRBV3-1 and TRBJ1-1; no reliable D call. Per the germline V gene, CDR1 is LGHDT and CDR2 is YNNKEL (reference sequence). The CDR3 is made up of 14 amino acids. Trimming pared 4 bases from V and 4 bases from J, leaving 13 bases between. The CDR3 DNA follows: TGTGCCAGCAGCCCCACTTGGGCCAGCACTGAAGCTTTCTTT. This encodes CASSPTWASTEAFF.

This chain connects TRBV29-1 to TRBJ2-2; D is unresolved. This CDR3 spans 13 amino acids. The V and J ends lost 7 bases and 7 bases respectively, with 16 bases between them. Germline CDR1 and CDR2: SQVTM and ANQGSEA. The CDR3 DNA reads as TGCAGCGCTTCCGGGCGATTCTACGGGGAGCTGTTTTTT. It is translated as CSASGRFYGELFF.

The gene calls are TRBV19 and TRBJ2-7; TRBD1 matches at 9 bases. CDR1 is LNHDA and CDR2 is SQIVND in the germline V gene (reference sequence). The CDR3 covers 15 residues. J lost 1 base, V lost 6 bases, and 7 bases had no gene match. The CDR3 loop is CASSLTGTGSYEQYF. The DNA of the CDR3 is TGTGCCAGTAGCTTAACCGGGACAGGGTCCTACGAGCAGTACTTC.

Here the CDR3 reads CSAAGDRGTDTQYF. The CDR3 bases are TGCAGCGCAGCCGGGGACAGGGGCACAGATACGCAGTATTTT. This chain joins TRBV29-1 and TRBJ2-3; 9 bases are shared with TRBD1. J was trimmed by 1 base and V by 7 bases; bases with no gene match: 6. The germline V gene has CDR1 SQVTM and CDR2 ANQGSEA. The CDR3 is 14 residues long.

The rearrangement links TRBV5-4 to TRBJ2-1, with 7 bases identical to TRBD2. The CDR3 has 18 residues. Germline V gene sequence: CDR1 SGHNT, CDR2 YYREEE (reference sequence). V lost 3 bases to trimming and J lost 0 bases; unmatched junction nucleotides: 12. The CDR3 DNA is TGTGCCAGCAGCTGGGACTATCCCGGGGGTAGCTCCTACAATGAGCAGTTCTTC. This codes for CASSWDYPGGSSYNEQFF.

V is TRBV20-1 and J is TRBJ2-7, with 9 nucleotides matching TRBD1. The ends lost 5 bases at V and 2 bases at J; junction bases unmatched: 4. This CDR3 has 13 residues. Germline loops: CDR1 DFQATT, CDR2 SNEGSKA (reference sequence). CDR3 sequence reads: CSAQDRGPYEQYF. The CDR3 region has the DNA TGCAGTGCTCAGGACAGGGGACCCTACGAGCAGTACTTC.

This clonotype was seen once. The rearrangement joins TRBV15 to TRBJ2-7; D is unclear. V gave up 0 bases and J gave up 6 bases, with 15 bases separating them. Germline V lookup: CDR1 LNHNV, CDR2 YYDKDF (reference sequence). CDR3 size: 15 residues. CDR3 in DNA: TGTGCCACCAGCAGAGATCAGGCGGAAGCATTCGAGCAGTACTTC. Residues: CATSRDQAEAFEQYF.